This is a list of T cell receptor beta chains from one sample in a study of T cell repertoires in Merkel cell carcinoma. Data came from immunoSEQ multiplex PCR; TCRdb stores just in-frame clones and leaves some out. The sample includes more than 12,000 clones, roughly 71% of them seen just once. The sample comprised tumor tissue. The receptor source for this set is an adult with Merkel cell carcinoma. The CDR3 runs from the conserved cysteine through the conserved F or W. A D gene is named only where the DNA matches it firmly. The size entry is marked missing in some rows and otherwise reads once, few, many or a size class.

V gene	CDR3 length	J gene	D gene	clone size	CDR3 DNA	CDR3 protein
TRBV7-8	16	TRBJ1-5	-	few	TGTGCCAGCAGCTTAAAATATACAGGCAGCAATCAGCCCCAGCATTTT	CASSLKYTGSNQPQHF
TRBV7-2	14	TRBJ1-5	-	-	TGTGCCAGCAGCTTAGGGCGGAACAATCAGCCCCAGCATTTT	CASSLGRNNQPQHF
TRBV4-3	15	TRBJ1-4	-	-	TGCGCCAGCAGCCAAGGGGGACGTCTGAATGAAAAACTGTTTTTT	CASSQGGRLNEKLFF
TRBV13	14	TRBJ1-3	-	-	TGTGCCAGCACCGAAGGACAGTCTGGAAACACCATATATTTT	CASTEGQSGNTIYF
TRBV5-1	14	TRBJ2-1	TRBD1	-	TGCGCCAGCAGCTTAACAACAGGGGAGTTTCGTAAATTCTTC	CASSLTTGEFRKFF
TRBV10-3	14	TRBJ1-2	-	-	TGTGCCATCAGTGAGTCGAGGGGCAGCCATGGCTACACCTTC	CAISESRGSHGYTF
TRBV6-5	15	TRBJ1-5	-	-	TGTGCCAGCATCACTGGAGGTTATAGCAATCAGCCCCAGCATTTT	CASITGGYSNQPQHF
TRBV2	11	TRBJ2-3	-	-	TGTGCCAGCAGTCAGACAGATACGCAGTATTTT	CASSQTDTQYF
TRBV7-2	13	TRBJ1-5	-	-	TGTGCCAGCAGCTTAGGGTTCCATCAGCCCCAGCATTTT	CASSLGFHQPQHF
TRBV5-8	14	TRBJ2-3	-	-	TGTGCCAGCAGCTTGGGGAGGGCCGCAGATACGCAGTATTTT	CASSLGRAADTQYF
TRBV5-1	12	TRBJ1-6	-	-	TGCGCCAGCAGCTTGCCCCCCGCCCCCCTCCACTTT	CASSLPPAPLHF
TRBV7-3	15	TRBJ2-5	-	-	TGTGCCAGCAGCTTAACTCCGGGACTCCAAGAGACCCAGTACTTC	CASSLTPGLQETQYF
TRBV10-2	13	TRBJ2-7	-	-	TGCGCCAGCACAGAGGTTCGATATTACGAGCAGTACTTC	CASTEVRYYEQYF
TRBV7-9	14	TRBJ1-1	-	-	TGTGCCAGCAGCTTAGCGGGACGGAACACTGAAGCTTTCTTT	CASSLAGRNTEAFF